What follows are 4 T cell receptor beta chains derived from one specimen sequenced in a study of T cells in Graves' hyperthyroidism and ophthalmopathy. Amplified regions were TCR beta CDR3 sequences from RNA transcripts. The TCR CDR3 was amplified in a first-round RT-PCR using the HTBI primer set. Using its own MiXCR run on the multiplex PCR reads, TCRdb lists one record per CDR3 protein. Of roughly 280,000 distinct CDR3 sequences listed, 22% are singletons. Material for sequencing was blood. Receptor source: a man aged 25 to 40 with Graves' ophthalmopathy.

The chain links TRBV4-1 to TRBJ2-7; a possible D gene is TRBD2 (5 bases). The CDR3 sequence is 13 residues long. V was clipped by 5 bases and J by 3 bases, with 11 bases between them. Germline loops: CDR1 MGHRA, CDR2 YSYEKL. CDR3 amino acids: CASSSPADYEQYF. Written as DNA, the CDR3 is TGCGCCAGCAGCAGCCCAGCGGACTACGAGCAGTACTTC.

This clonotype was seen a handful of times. The CDR3 nucleotides read TGCAGTGCTAGCTGGGACACTGGTTCCACAGATACGCAGTATTTT. Translation gives CSASWDTGSTDTQYF. V usage is TRBV20-1 and J usage is TRBJ2-3, with D perhaps matching TRBD1 (6 bases). There are 15 residues in the CDR3. Looked up from germline, CDR1 is DFQATT and CDR2 is SNEGSKA (reference sequence). The V gene lost 3 bases and the J gene lost 2 bases, with 15 bases spanning the gap.

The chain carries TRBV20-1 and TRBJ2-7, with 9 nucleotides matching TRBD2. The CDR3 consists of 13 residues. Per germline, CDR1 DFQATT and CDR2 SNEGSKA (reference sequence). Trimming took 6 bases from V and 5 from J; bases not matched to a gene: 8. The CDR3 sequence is CSAAASGTDEQYF. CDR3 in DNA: TGCAGTGCAGCGGCTAGCGGGACCGACGAGCAGTACTTC.

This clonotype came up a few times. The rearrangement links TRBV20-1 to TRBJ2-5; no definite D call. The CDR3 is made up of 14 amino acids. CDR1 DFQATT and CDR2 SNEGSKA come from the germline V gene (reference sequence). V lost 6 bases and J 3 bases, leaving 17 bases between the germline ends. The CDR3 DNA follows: TGCAGTGCAATAAATCCAGTTGGGAAAGAGACCCAGTACTTC. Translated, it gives CSAINPVGKETQYF.